This is a list of T cell receptor beta chains from one sample in a study of blood T cell repertoires in COVID-19. The table came from immunoSEQ multiplex PCR; TCRdb's copy has only in-frame clones and leaves some out. The sample carries 75,000 to 100,000 clones, roughly 85% recorded once. The sample was peripheral blood. These receptors were obtained from a man aged 65 to 85 with acute or convalescent COVID-19. Both conserved end residues are part of each CDR3. The D gene is left open where the match is weak. Size values are once, few and many counts, or a class for expanded clones, and some rows have none.

v_gene	abundance	d_gene	j_gene	CDR3aa	CDR3nt
TRBV30	.	TRBD1	TRBJ1-6	CAWGGQGVLNSPLHF	TGTGCCTGGGGCGGACAGGGGGTTCTAAATTCACCCCTCCACTTT
TRBV19	.	.	TRBJ1-2	CASSTGLTNYGYTF	TGTGCCAGTAGTACCGGACTAACGAACTATGGCTACACCTTC
TRBV3-1/TRBV3-2	few	.	TRBJ1-2	CASSPKYDINGGYTF	TGTGCCAGCAGCCCCAAGTACGATATAAACGGGGGCTACACCTTC
TRBV2	few	.	TRBJ2-7	CASSDNYEQYF	TGTGCCAGCAGTGATAACTACGAGCAGTACTTC
TRBV4-2	once	.	TRBJ2-3	CASSQVILARIGTDTQYF	TGTGCCAGCAGCCAAGTAATTCTAGCACGCATCGGCACAGATACGCAGTATTTT
TRBV30	.	TRBD1	TRBJ1-3	CAWSQPGQGAFGNTIYF	TGTGCCTGGTCCCAACCGGGACAGGGCGCCTTCGGAAACACCATATATTTT
TRBV28	.	.	TRBJ1-5	CASSPRRGSGNQPQHF	TGTGCCAGCAGCCCCCGGAGGGGATCGGGCAATCAGCCCCAGCATTTT
TRBV20-1	.	.	TRBJ2-4	CSASQGPSIQYF	TGCAGTGCTAGTCAGGGCCCATCCATTCAGTACTTC
TRBV7-9	.	.	TRBJ2-2	CASSPGTNTGELFF	TGTGCCAGCAGTCCCGGGACAAACACCGGGGAGCTGTTTTTT
TRBV20-1	.	.	TRBJ2-5	CSADTGETQYF	TGCAGTGCTGACACAGGGGAGACCCAGTACTTC
TRBV21-1	.	.	TRBJ2-5	CASSRTGVLQETQYF	TGTGCCAGCAGCAGAACAGGGGTACTCCAAGAGACCCAGTACTTC
TRBV3-1/TRBV3-2	.	.	TRBJ2-5	CASSQTRTGAQETQYF	TGTGCCAGCAGCCAGACTAGAACAGGGGCCCAAGAGACCCAGTACTTC
TRBV7-8	.	.	TRBJ1-4	CASSLDRAHEKLFF	TGTGCCAGCAGCTTAGACAGGGCGCACGAAAAACTGTTTTTT
TRBV7-8	.	TRBD1	TRBJ2-3	CASSSRGRGDTQYF	TGTGCCAGCAGCTCCAGGGGGCGCGGAGATACGCAGTATTTT
TRBV5-4	.	.	TRBJ2-3	CASSPLGAPSTDTQYF	TGTGCCAGCAGCCCTTTGGGGGCTCCTAGCACAGATACGCAGTATTTT
TRBV10-1	.	TRBD2	TRBJ2-3	CASSWDSGGATDTQYF	TGCGCCAGCAGTTGGGATAGCGGGGGGGCAACAGATACGCAGTATTTT
TRBV29-1	.	TRBD1	TRBJ2-4	CSVEEGQGVGNIQYF	TGCAGCGTTGAAGAGGGACAGGGGGTAGGAAACATTCAGTACTTC
TRBV30	.	TRBD2	TRBJ2-1	CAWTYLAGSEQFF	TGTGCCTGGACCTACTTAGCGGGGAGTGAGCAGTTCTTC
TRBV5-1	.	.	TRBJ1-2	CASRTTQGGDYGYTF	TGCGCCAGCCGCACCACGCAGGGTGGTGACTATGGCTACACCTTC
TRBV6-5	.	.	TRBJ1-6	CASSYEAGTTNSPLHF	TGTGCCAGCAGTTACGAAGCCGGGACAACCAATTCACCCCTCCACTTT
TRBV11-2	.	.	TRBJ2-5	CASSFVVETQYF	TGTGCCAGCAGCTTCGTTGTCGAGACCCAGTACTTC
TRBV9	.	.	TRBJ2-1	CASSVEAGSYNEQFF	TGTGCCAGCAGCGTAGAGGCAGGGTCGTACAATGAGCAGTTCTTC
TRBV20-1	.	TRBD2	TRBJ2-4	CSASQTSGANIQYF	TGCAGTGCTAGTCAGACTAGCGGGGCAAACATTCAGTACTTC
TRBV30	.	.	TRBJ1-6	CAWTTVGARSPLHF	TGTGCCTGGACGACCGTGGGGGCAAGATCACCCCTCCACTTT
TRBV3-1/TRBV3-2	.	TRBD1	TRBJ1-2	CASSTGTGNGYTF	TGTGCCAGCAGTACCGGGACAGGGAATGGCTACACCTTC
TRBV11-3	.	TRBD1	TRBJ2-3	CASSLDLDRSTDTQYF	TGTGCCAGCAGCTTAGATCTGGACAGGTCCACAGATACGCAGTATTTT
TRBV18	.	.	TRBJ1-1	CASSRGDAEAFF	TGTGCCAGCTCGCGGGGCGATGCTGAAGCTTTCTTT
TRBV12-3/TRBV12-4	.	.	TRBJ1-1	CASRPTVNTEAFF	TGTGCCAGCAGACCGACAGTGAACACTGAAGCTTTCTTT
TRBV2	.	.	TRBJ1-6	CASSELGSGLNSPLHF	TGTGCCAGCAGTGAGTTAGGGTCAGGGTTGAATTCACCCCTCCACTTT
TRBV5-4	.	.	TRBJ1-5	CASSKDTNQPQHF	TGTGCCAGCAGTAAAGACACAAATCAGCCCCAGCATTTT
TRBV6-6	.	.	TRBJ2-1	CASSRLRDNEQFF	TGTGCCAGCAGCAGGCTCAGAGACAATGAGCAGTTCTTC
TRBV7-2	.	TRBD1	TRBJ2-5	CASSPGQIQETQYF	TGTGCCAGCAGTCCGGGACAGATACAAGAGACCCAGTACTTC
TRBV9	few	.	TRBJ1-1	CASSVASRGEAFF	TGTGCCAGCAGCGTAGCTAGCCGTGGTGAAGCTTTCTTT
TRBV7-3	.	TRBD1	TRBJ1-2	CASSLTGDRVANYGYTF	TGTGCCAGCAGCTTAACGGGGGACAGGGTAGCTAACTATGGCTACACCTTC
TRBV9	.	TRBD2	TRBJ2-1	CASSAQGLAGGSYNEQFF	TGTGCCAGCAGCGCACAGGGACTAGCGGGGGGCTCCTACAATGAGCAGTTCTTC
TRBV29-1	.	TRBD2	TRBJ2-1	CSATLSGGPYNEQFF	TGCAGCGCCACGTTGTCGGGGGGGCCTTACAATGAGCAGTTCTTC
TRBV28	.	.	TRBJ1-2	CASSFRYGYTF	TGTGCCAGCAGTTTTCGCTATGGCTACACCTTC
TRBV7-7	.	.	TRBJ2-2	CASSLVETGELFF	TGTGCCAGCAGCTTAGTGGAGACCGGGGAGCTGTTTTTT
TRBV27	few	TRBD1	TRBJ1-2	CASSFLGQGYGYTF	TGTGCCAGCAGTTTTCTGGGACAGGGCTATGGCTACACCTTC
TRBV5-1	once	TRBD1	TRBJ2-3	CASSSPGQGTDTQYF	TGCGCCAGCAGCTCTCCGGGACAGGGCACAGATACGCAGTATTTT
TRBV4-2	.	.	TRBJ1-1	CASSQVLGVNTEAFF	TGTGCCAGCAGCCAAGTTCTGGGCGTGAACACTGAAGCTTTCTTT
TRBV2	.	.	TRBJ1-5	CASSVTDPSNQPQHF	TGTGCCAGCAGTGTGACAGACCCAAGCAATCAGCCCCAGCATTTT
TRBV27	.	TRBD1	TRBJ1-1	CASKRTGPNTEAFF	TGTGCCAGCAAAAGGACAGGGCCGAACACTGAAGCTTTCTTT
TRBV6-5	.	TRBD2	TRBJ2-5	CEGRDHQETQYF	TGTGAAGGGAGGGACCACCAAGAGACCCAGTACTTC
TRBV2	.	.	TRBJ1-5	CASRQGPNYGNQPQHF	TGTGCCAGCAGACAGGGCCCCAACTATGGCAATCAGCCCCAGCATTTT
TRBV5-4	.	TRBD1	TRBJ2-5	CASSWVPGQPQYF	TGTGCCAGCAGCTGGGTCCCGGGACAGCCCCAGTACTTC
TRBV11-2	.	.	TRBJ1-1	CASSLVQYEAFF	TGTGCCAGCAGCTTAGTTCAGTATGAAGCTTTCTTT
TRBV18	.	TRBD1	TRBJ1-1	CASSQSGQWKAEAFF	TGTGCCAGCTCACAGTCGGGACAGTGGAAGGCTGAAGCTTTCTTT
TRBV19	once	TRBD1	TRBJ1-2	CAVPRFTGDQGNGYTF	TGTGCCGTACCAAGATTCACAGGGGATCAAGGGAATGGCTACACCTTC